What follows are 15 T cell receptor beta chains derived from one specimen sequenced in a study of cytomegalovirus exposure and HLA in healthy donors. PCR involved 60 Vbeta and 13 Jbeta primers. Method: immunoSEQ multiplex PCR; TCRdb's copy keeps in-frame clones and lacks some. The sample lists about 55,000 clones, 55% to 85% occurring once. The material sequenced was PBMCs. These receptors were obtained from a man aged 40-55 years in good health and CMV-seropositive.

This clone was seen more than once but under ten times. V gene TRBV5-1 combines with J gene TRBJ1-1; 7 positions match TRBD1. Losses at the gene ends were 5 bases for V and 4 bases for J; bases not matched to a gene: 11. This CDR3 has 15 amino acids. Germline V gene sequence: CDR1 SGHRS, CDR2 YFSETQ. CDR3: CASRSHGTDGTEAFF. DNA of the CDR3: TGCGCCAGCAGGAGTCACGGGACAGACGGCACTGAAGCTTTCTTT.

This clone has a handful of counts. This specimen includes other DNA sequences encoding the same CDR3. V and J are TRBV29-1 and TRBJ2-3; 12 bases are shared with TRBD2. V lost 4 bases, J lost 0 bases, and 5 bases stayed unmatched. This CDR3 has 16 amino acids. The germline V gene has CDR1 SQVTM and CDR2 ANQGSEA. The CDR3 DNA is TGCAGCGTTGCGGAAACTAGCGGGGGGAGCACAGATACGCAGTATTTT. Translated, it gives CSVAETSGGSTDTQYF.

V usage is TRBV5-1 and J usage is TRBJ1-5, with 7 bases identical to TRBD1. After removal of 0 bases from V and 7 bases from J, the junction contained 7 bases not matched to a gene. Germline V lookup: CDR1 SGHRS, CDR2 YFSETQ. There are 15 residues in the CDR3. This CDR3 is CASSLGPGQLQPQHF. In DNA, the CDR3 is TGCGCCAGCAGCTTGGGTCCGGGACAGCTCCAGCCCCAGCATTTT.

This clone was seen more than once but under ten times. The chain's CDR3 is CASTRDRLYEQYF. The CDR3 DNA reads as TGTGCCAGCACCCGGGACAGACTTTACGAGCAGTACTTC. The genes are TRBV6-1 and TRBJ2-7; 7 bases are shared with TRBD1. Trimming took 7 bases from V and 4 from J; bases not matched to a gene: 7. This CDR3 is built from 13 residues. CDR1 and CDR2 (germline): MNHNS, SASEGT.

The V and J genes are TRBV6-1 and TRBJ2-7; possible D gene TRBD2, 7 bases. This CDR3 is built from 13 residues. Looked up from germline, CDR1 is MNHNS and CDR2 is SASEGT. V was clipped by 8 bases and J by 0 bases, with 11 bases between them. The CDR3 nucleotides are TGTGCCAGCGGGGGGGCTGCCTCCTACGAGCAGTACTTC. Residues: CASGGAASYEQYF.

This chain connects TRBV6-5 to TRBJ2-7, with D perhaps matching TRBD2 (5 bases). Trimming removed 0 bases from V and 2 bases from J, with 8 bases in between. Germline V CDR1 and CDR2: MNHEY, SVGAGI. The CDR3 has 14 amino acids. CDR3 coding DNA: TGTGCCAGCAGTTACTCGAGGGAGACCTACGAGCAGTACTTC. Translating it yields CASSYSRETYEQYF.

The chain combines TRBV5-1 with TRBJ2-7, with TRBD1 matching over 7 bases. Germline values: CDR1 SGHRS, CDR2 YFSETQ. J gave up 3 bases and V 5 bases, and 8 bases lay outside the gene matches. This CDR3 spans 14 amino acids. CDR3 sequence (DNA): TGCGCCAGCAGAGCCCGACAGGGTAGCTACGAGCAGTACTTC. It specifies CASRARQGSYEQYF.

This clone was picked up one time. This rearrangement joins TRBV5-4 to TRBJ2-3, with D tentatively TRBD1 (7 bases). CDR3 length: 14 residues. Trimming shortened V by 5 bases and J by 6 bases, and 16 bases separated the two germline ends. Germline CDR1 and CDR2: SGHNT and YYREEE (reference sequence). The CDR3 loop reads CASSYGQEGDTQYF. In nucleotides, the CDR3 is TGTGCCAGCAGTTACGGACAGGAGGGGGATACGCAGTATTTT.

V gene TRBV6-5 combines with J gene TRBJ1-3, with D possibly matching TRBD1 (6 bases). CDR3 length equals 14 residues. V was clipped by 6 bases and J by 2 bases, with 11 bases between them. The germline gives CDR1 MNHEY, CDR2 SVGAGI. CDR3 sequence reads: CASSQGLAGNTIYF. For the CDR3, the DNA is TGTGCCAGCAGCCAGGGGCTAGCTGGAAACACCATATATTTT.

The chain is built from TRBV5-4 and TRBJ1-6; D remains ambiguous. Germline V gene sequence: CDR1 SGHNT, CDR2 YYREEE (reference sequence). The CDR3 extends over 18 amino acids. V was shortened by 0 bases and J by 1 base, with 14 bases between the two germline ends. The chain's CDR3 is CASSLGAGSSSYNSPLHF. CDR3 nucleotides: TGTGCCAGCAGCTTGGGGGCAGGATCTTCGTCCTATAATTCACCCCTCCACTTT.

The rearrangement joins TRBV30 to TRBJ2-5; 9 nucleotides agree with TRBD2. There are 13 residues in the CDR3. Germline CDR1 and CDR2: GTSNPN and SVGIG (reference sequence). Trimming removed 8 bases from V and 5 bases from J; junction bases left unmatched: 9. In DNA form, the CDR3 reads TGTGCCGCCTCAGCGGGGGGTGGGGAGACCCAGTACTTC. Amino acids: CAASAGGGETQYF.

This chain links TRBV6-5 with TRBJ1-4; the D is unclear. V lost 0 bases and J 1 base, leaving 6 bases between the germline ends. The CDR3 spans 15 residues. Germline V gene sequence: CDR1 MNHEY, CDR2 SVGAGI. DNA for the CDR3: TGTGCCAGCAGTTACTCGGGAGGAACTAATGAAAAACTGTTTTTT. This sequence encodes CASSYSGGTNEKLFF.

The rearrangement links TRBV5-4 to TRBJ1-5; no clear D gene. CDR1 is SGHNT, CDR2 YYREEE, per germline (reference sequence). The CDR3 is 15 amino acids. Trimming took 0 bases from V and 2 from J, leaving 9 bases between them. CDR3 sequence: CASSLDPGGNQPQHF. For the CDR3, the DNA is TGTGCCAGCAGCTTGGACCCGGGTGGCAATCAGCCCCAGCATTTT.

The V call is TRBV30, the J call TRBJ2-1; D not certain. V lost 2 bases, J lost 13 bases, and 9 bases lay in between. The CDR3 has 10 amino acids. Germline V gene data show CDR1 as GTSNPN and CDR2 as SVGIG (reference sequence). The CDR3 reads CAWSTEFQFF. The CDR3 bases are TGTGCCTGGAGTACGGAGTTCCAGTTCTTC. Based on the CDR3 plus reference TRBV30 and TRBJ2-1, the full variable domain is SQTIHQWPATLVQPVGSPLSLECTVEGTSNPNLYWYRQAAGRGLQLLFYSVGIGQISSEVPQNLSASRPQDRQFILSSKKLLLSDSGFYLCAWSTEFQFFGPGTRLTVL.

The chain couples TRBV6-5 to TRBJ1-1, with a weak D call TRBD1 (5 bases). CDR1 MNHEY and CDR2 SVGAGI come from the germline V gene. The CDR3 totals 14 residues. Deletions cut 2 bases from V and 4 bases from J, with 11 bases between. The CDR3, as DNA: TGTGCCAGCAGTTACCAGGGAGGTCGCACTGAAGCTTTCTTT. Protein: CASSYQGGRTEAFF.